The subject of this entry is one T cell receptor (beta chain). Each of the patients experienced relapse following autologous stem cell transplantation, and their brentuximab vedotin exposure differed. Libraries were prepared by immunoSEQ multiplex PCR; TCRdb keeps only in-frame clonotypes and omits some of them. Counted here are about 98,000 clones, just under 95% occurring once; the ten biggest clones make up less than 3.5%. These data are taken from a study of PD-1 blockade in classical Hodgkin lymphoma. V lost 3 bases and J lost 10; bases outside the gene matches: 10. CDR1 and CDR2 (germline): PRHDT, FYEKMQ (reference sequence). This CDR3 is 14 amino acids long.

This receptor was taken from a human donor with classical Hodgkin lymphoma. Here the sequenced sample was peripheral blood mononuclear cells (PBMCs), taken at baseline. The chain employs TRBV13 and TRBJ2-5, with 8 bases aligning to TRBD1. The CDR3 spells CASSLGQVVPRQYF. CDR3 nucleotide sequence: TGTGCCAGCAGCTTGGGACAGGTCGTTCCGCGCCAGTACTTC. The full variable domain, completed using reference TRBV13 and TRBJ2-5, is AAGVIQSPRHLIKEKRETATLKCYPIPRHDTVYWYQQGPGQDPQFLISFYEKMQSDKGSIPDRFSAQQFSDYHSELNMSSLELGDSALYFCASSLGQVVPRQYFGPGTRLLVL.